This passage covers 9 T cell receptor beta chains from one sample sequenced in a study of memory CD4+ T cells and cytomegalovirus serostatus. Single viable CD3+CD4+CD8-CD45RO+ cells were sorted as the memory CD4+ T cells. TCRdb's table, derived via immunoSEQ multiplex PCR, lists solely in-frame clones and lacks some. The table has about 38,000 clones, less than 80% seen once. The sequenced material came from memory CD4+ T cells from blood. The source of these receptors is an adult in good health and CMV-seropositive.

This clone was detected once. CDR3 sequence reads: CASSPGPAEDTQYF. CDR3 nucleotide sequence: TGTGCCAGCAGCCCCGGGCCTGCGGAGGATACGCAGTATTTT. The V call is TRBV5-6, the J call TRBJ2-3; D gene uncertain. The germline V gene has CDR1 SGHDT and CDR2 YYEEEE. With 4 bases removed from V and 6 bases from J, the gap between germline ends came to 15 bases. This CDR3 is built from 14 residues.

Note on this clone: Additional DNA sequences in this sample encode the identical CDR3. The rearrangement links TRBV5-4 to TRBJ1-2; D might be TRBD1 (5 bases). The CDR3 sequence is 15 residues long. Deletions cut 2 bases from V and 8 bases from J, with 19 bases between. Germline CDR1 reads SGHNT; CDR2 reads YYREEE (reference sequence). The CDR3 DNA follows: TGTGCCAGCAGCTTAGACCGACAGCCTACCGGGGGCTACACCTTC. It yields the protein CASSLDRQPTGGYTF.

This clone was recorded only once. CDR3 nucleotides: TGTGCCAGCAGCTCGACCACCCGGGACGGAAGCTACGAGCAGTACTTC. Translating gives CASSSTTRDGSYEQYF. The chain joins TRBV13 to TRBJ2-7, with D perhaps given as TRBD1 or TRBD2 (5 bases each). In germline, CDR1 is PRHDT, CDR2 FYEKMQ (reference sequence). The CDR3 extends over 16 amino acids. Between the trimmed V and J ends, which lost 4 bases and 3 bases, there was a span of 19 bases.

This clone showed up just a few times. V gene TRBV4-3 combines with J gene TRBJ2-5; no reliable D call. The V gene's germline CDR1 is LGHNA and CDR2 YSLEER. This CDR3 comprises 14 residues. Trimming removed 0 bases at V and 4 bases at J, with 9 bases between. The chain's CDR3 is CASSQDDLGETQYF. The CDR3 DNA sequence: TGCGCCAGCAGCCAAGATGACCTGGGAGAGACCCAGTACTTC.

This chain connects TRBV2 to TRBJ1-4; 7 nucleotides line up with TRBD1. Unmatched junction bases numbered 6, after V lost 3 bases and J lost 8 bases. The CDR3 sequence is 14 residues long. Germline loops: CDR1 SNHLY, CDR2 FYNNEI. DNA of the CDR3: TGTGCCAGCAGTGATTATCAAGGGGGCGAAAAACTGTTTTTT. Translated, it gives CASSDYQGGEKLFF.

The chain couples TRBV27 to TRBJ2-7; D may match TRBD1 or TRBD2 (5 bases each). Germline V gives CDR1 MNHEY, CDR2 SMNVEV (reference sequence). This CDR3 is 15 amino acids long. V lost 5 bases and J 0 bases, leaving 14 bases between the germline ends. CDR3 nucleotides: TGTGCCAGCAGTCTGCTCGGGACCGCCTCCTACGAGCAGTACTTC. It translates to CASSLLGTASYEQYF.

This clone was seen just once. The chain carries TRBV7-3 and TRBJ2-2; D unclear. Per the germline V gene, CDR1 is SGHTA and CDR2 is FQGTGA. V lost 1 base and J lost 7, with 13 bases in between. The CDR3 consists of 15 residues. CDR3 bases: TGTGCCAGCAGCTTAATGGGAACAGCCCGCGGGGAGCTGTTTTTT. Its protein product is CASSLMGTARGELFF.

V is TRBV2 and J is TRBJ1-5; D might be TRBD1 (5 bases). The length of the CDR3 is 15 residues. V shed 5 bases and J shed 6 bases, with 17 bases lying between them. CDR1 SNHLY and CDR2 FYNNEI come from the germline V gene. CDR3 loop: CASSYTSGGTQPQHF. DNA of the CDR3: TGTGCCAGCAGTTACACCTCTGGGGGAACTCAGCCCCAGCATTTT.

This clone has only one observation. V usage is TRBV19 and J usage is TRBJ2-3; D unclear. Trimming took 4 bases from V and 4 from J, leaving 9 bases between them. Germline CDR1 is LNHDA and CDR2 is SQIVND (reference sequence). The CDR3 is 13 amino acids. CDR3 sequence reads: CASSNGVADTQYF. CDR3 nucleotides: TGTGCCAGTAGTAATGGGGTCGCAGATACGCAGTATTTT.